These T cell receptor beta chains were read from a single sample in a study of beta chain features in type 1 diabetes. Assay used: immunoSEQ multiplex PCR; TCRdb lists only in-frame clones, some missing. The sample lists some 250,000 clones, approximately 10% occurring once. Sequenced material: naive CD4+ T cells from blood. The receptors stem from a man aged 25-40 years with type 1 diabetes. CDR3s include the opening cysteine and the closing phenylalanine or tryptophan. The D gene is left open where the match is weak. Part of the rows lack a size; the others show once, few, many or a class for expanded clones.

D,V,J,size,DNA,CDR3
TRBD2,TRBV18,TRBJ2-5,few,TGTGCCAGCTCACCACTGGCTAGCGGGGGACTCCAAGAGACCCAGTACTTC,CASSPLASGGLQETQYF
.,TRBV7-9,TRBJ1-2,few,TGTGCCAGCAGCTTAGATGCCGGGAGTGGCTACACCTTC,CASSLDAGSGYTF
.,TRBV29-1,TRBJ2-1,few,TGCAGCGTTGGGAAAAACAGTGAACTTGAGCAGTTCTTC,CSVGKNSELEQFF
.,TRBV9,TRBJ1-1,.,TGTGCCAGCAGCGTAGGAGGGCAGTTGGGCACTGAAGCTTTCTTT,CASSVGGQLGTEAFF
.,TRBV6-5,TRBJ2-1,few,TGTGCCAGCAGCCCCGGCGTCCAGGCCTACAATGAGCAGTTCTTC,CASSPGVQAYNEQFF
TRBD1,TRBV9,TRBJ2-3,.,TGTGCCAGCAGCGTAGGACAGGGGAGGTCAGATACGCAGTATTTT,CASSVGQGRSDTQYF
.,TRBV2,TRBJ2-2,.,TGTGCCAGCAGGCCCTCGGGGCGGGGTACCGGGGAGCTGTTTTTT,CASRPSGRGTGELFF
TRBD2,TRBV5-4,TRBJ2-4,.,TGTGCCAGCACCATTAGCGGGGGAGCCAAAAACATTCAGTACTTC,CASTISGGAKNIQYF
TRBD1,TRBV11-3,TRBJ2-1,few,TGTGCCAGCAGCTCGAATCGGGACAGGGTCCCTGTCTTC,CASSSNRDRVPVF
TRBD2,TRBV6-4,TRBJ2-1,.,TGTGCCAGCAGTGACTGGACTAGCGGGGTACAGTTCTTC,CASSDWTSGVQFF
TRBD1,TRBV5-6,TRBJ2-7,few,TGTGCCAGCCTTTGGGCGGGGACAGGGGGATACGAGCAGTACTTC,CASLWAGTGGYEQYF
TRBD1,TRBV5-1,TRBJ2-3,.,TGCGCCAGCAGCTCGGGACAGGGGGTGGCAGATACGCAGTATTTT,CASSSGQGVADTQYF
TRBD1,TRBV7-9,TRBJ1-1,.,TGTGCCAGCAGCTTAGACGGGACAGCGAACACTGAAGCTTTCTTT,CASSLDGTANTEAFF
.,TRBV6-5,TRBJ2-2,few,TGTGCCAGCAGCCTCTCCGAGAGGACCGGGGAGCTGTTTTTT,CASSLSERTGELFF
.,TRBV5-1,TRBJ1-1,few,TGCGCCAGCAGCCCTGGTGGCGGGCCGAACACTGAAGCTTTCTTT,CASSPGGGPNTEAFF
.,TRBV4-1,TRBJ1-1,few,TGCGCCAGCAGCCAACGGATATGGGGCGGAGGGGCTGAAGCTTTCTTT,CASSQRIWGGGAEAFF
.,TRBV20-1,TRBJ1-1,few,TGCAGTGCTGGAGCCGACACTGAAGCTTTCTTT,CSAGADTEAFF
.,TRBV11-2,TRBJ2-7,.,TGTGCCAGCAGCTTAGTTCGGGAGCAGTACTTC,CASSLVREQYF
.,TRBV18,TRBJ2-5,few,TGTGCCAGCTCACCCCAATATGGACAGCAAGAGACCCAGTACTTC,CASSPQYGQQETQYF
.,TRBV2,TRBJ2-7,.,TGTGCCAGCAGTGTAACCAGGACCTACGAGCAGTACTTC,CASSVTRTYEQYF
TRBD1,TRBV7-8,TRBJ2-2,few,TGTGCCAGCAGCTGGGACAGAAACACCGGGGAGCTGTTTTTT,CASSWDRNTGELFF
.,TRBV30,TRBJ1-5,.,TGTGCCTGGAGTGACCAGGTGGGGGGTCAGCCCCAGCATTTT,CAWSDQVGGQPQHF
.,TRBV4-2,TRBJ2-7,few,TGTGCCAGCAGCCAAGATCCTTCCATCGGGCAGGGTCAGGACGAGCAGTACTTC,CASSQDPSIGQGQDEQYF
.,TRBV11-2,TRBJ1-1,few,TGTGCCAGCAGCTTAGAAGTAGGAGGAAGAGCTTTCTTT,CASSLEVGGRAFF
.,TRBV14,TRBJ1-2,few,TGTGCCAGCAGTCGAGACATCCTTACCGGTGGCTACACCTTC,CASSRDILTGGYTF
.,TRBV9,TRBJ2-1,.,TGTGCCAGCAGCAAGGACCCCCGGGGTGACAATGAGCAGTTCTTC,CASSKDPRGDNEQFF
.,TRBV7-9,TRBJ2-1,.,TGTGCCAGCAGCATAATCTACAATGAGCAGTTCTTC,CASSIIYNEQFF